This T cell receptor (beta chain) emerged from a study of somatic mutations in cytotoxic T cells in rheumatoid arthritis. General study results and limits: The study found no significant difference in CD8+ T-cell clonality between rheumatoid arthritis patients and age-matched healthy controls.

The CDR3 contains 15 residues. Germline V gives CDR1 GTSNPN, CDR2 SVGIG (reference sequence). The V gene lost 3 bases and the J gene lost 8 bases, with 22 bases spanning the gap. To note about this clone: The target antigen is unknown.

Sequenced by immunoSEQ multiplex PCR; TCRdb stores in-frame clones only, minus some. The data contain 20,000 or so clones, about 85% of them singletons. J is TRBJ1-1 and V is TRBV30, with D possibly being TRBD1 (6 bases). The receptor comes from a woman aged 40 to 55 with rheumatoid arthritis. Sequenced input: CD8+ T cells sorted from blood. The CDR3 reads CAWRGAEILRREAFF. In DNA form, the CDR3 reads TGTGCCTGGAGGGGGGCAGAAATCCTTAGGAGAGAAGCTTTCTTT.